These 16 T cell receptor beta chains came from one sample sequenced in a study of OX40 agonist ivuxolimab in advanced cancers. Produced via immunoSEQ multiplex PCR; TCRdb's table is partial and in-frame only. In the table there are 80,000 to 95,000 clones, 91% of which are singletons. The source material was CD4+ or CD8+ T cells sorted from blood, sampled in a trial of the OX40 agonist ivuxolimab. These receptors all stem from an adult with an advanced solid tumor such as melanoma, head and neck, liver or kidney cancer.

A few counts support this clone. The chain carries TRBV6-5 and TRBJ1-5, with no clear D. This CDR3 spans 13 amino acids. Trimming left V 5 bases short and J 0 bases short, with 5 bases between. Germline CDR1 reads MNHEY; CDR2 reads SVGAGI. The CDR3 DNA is TGTGCCAGCAGTCCGTATAGCAATCAGCCCCAGCATTTT. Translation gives CASSPYSNQPQHF.

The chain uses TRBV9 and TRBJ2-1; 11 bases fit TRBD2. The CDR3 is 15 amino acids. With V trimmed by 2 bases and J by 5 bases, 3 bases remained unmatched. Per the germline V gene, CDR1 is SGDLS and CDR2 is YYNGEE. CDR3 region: CASSVASGGNNEQFF. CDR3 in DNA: TGTGCCAGCAGCGTCGCTAGCGGGGGGAACAATGAGCAGTTCTTC.

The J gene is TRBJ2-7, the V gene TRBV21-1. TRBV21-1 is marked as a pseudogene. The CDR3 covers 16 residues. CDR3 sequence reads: CASSKEGLGIAYEQYF. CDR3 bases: TGTGCCAGCAGCAAAGAGGGCCTAGGGATCGCTTACGAGCAGTACTTC.

The CDR3 here is CASSESISDNYGYTF. The DNA for the CDR3 is TGCGCCAGCAGTGAGTCGATCTCTGATAACTATGGCTACACCTTC. The chain uses TRBV10-2 and TRBJ1-2; D is undetermined. The CDR3 spans 15 residues. Per the germline V gene, CDR1 is WSHSY and CDR2 is SAAADI. Trimming removed 0 bases at V and 1 base at J, with 9 bases between.

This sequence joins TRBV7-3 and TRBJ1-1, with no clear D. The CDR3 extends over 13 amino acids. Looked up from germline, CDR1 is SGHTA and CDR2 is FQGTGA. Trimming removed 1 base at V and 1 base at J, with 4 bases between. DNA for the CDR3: TGTGCCAGCAGCTTAAACGCGAACACTGAAGCTTTCTTT. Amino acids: CASSLNANTEAFF.

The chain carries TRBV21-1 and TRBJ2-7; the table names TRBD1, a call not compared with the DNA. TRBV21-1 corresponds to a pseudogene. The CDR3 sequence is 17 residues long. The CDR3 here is CASSKAEQGAGAYEQYF. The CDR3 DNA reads TGTGCCAGCAGCAAAGCCGAACAGGGGGCTGGGGCCTACGAGCAGTACTTC.

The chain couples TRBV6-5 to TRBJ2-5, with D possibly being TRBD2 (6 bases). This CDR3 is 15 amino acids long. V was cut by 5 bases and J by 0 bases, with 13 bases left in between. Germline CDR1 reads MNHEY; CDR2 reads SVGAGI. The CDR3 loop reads CASSPGLPDQETQYF. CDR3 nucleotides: TGTGCCAGCAGTCCGGGACTGCCCGACCAAGAGACCCAGTACTTC.

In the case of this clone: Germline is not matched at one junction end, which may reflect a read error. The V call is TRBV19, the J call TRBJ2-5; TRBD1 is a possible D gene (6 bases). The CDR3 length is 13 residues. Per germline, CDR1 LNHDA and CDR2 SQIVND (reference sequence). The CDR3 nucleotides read TGTGCCAGTAGTAACTGGGGGCAAGGGACCCAGTACTTC. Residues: CASSNWGQGTQYF.

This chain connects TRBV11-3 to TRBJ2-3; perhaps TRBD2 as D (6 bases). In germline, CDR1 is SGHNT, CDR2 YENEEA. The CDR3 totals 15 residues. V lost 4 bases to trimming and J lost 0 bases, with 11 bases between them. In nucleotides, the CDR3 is TGTGCCAGCAGCTCCTCTAGCGAAAGCACAGATACGCAGTATTTT. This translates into CASSSSSESTDTQYF.

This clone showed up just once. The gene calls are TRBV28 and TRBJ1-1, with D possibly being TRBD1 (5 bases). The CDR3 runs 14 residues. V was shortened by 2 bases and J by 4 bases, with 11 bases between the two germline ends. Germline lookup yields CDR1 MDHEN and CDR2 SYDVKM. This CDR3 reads CASSLGSRGTEAFF. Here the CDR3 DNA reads TGTGCCAGCAGTTTAGGGAGTAGGGGCACTGAAGCTTTCTTT.

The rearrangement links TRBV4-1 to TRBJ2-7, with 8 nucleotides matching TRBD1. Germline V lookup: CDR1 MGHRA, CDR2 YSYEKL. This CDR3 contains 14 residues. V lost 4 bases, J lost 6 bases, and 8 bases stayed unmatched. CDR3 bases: TGCGCCAGCAGCCTACGGACAGGGAGCTGCGAGCAGTACTTC. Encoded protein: CASSLRTGSCEQYF.

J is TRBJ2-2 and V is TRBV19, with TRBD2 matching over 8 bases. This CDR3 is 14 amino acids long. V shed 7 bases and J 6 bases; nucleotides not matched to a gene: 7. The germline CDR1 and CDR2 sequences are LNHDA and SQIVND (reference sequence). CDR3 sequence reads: CASMGLGTAGELFF. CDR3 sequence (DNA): TGTGCCAGTATGGGACTAGGAACTGCCGGGGAGCTGTTTTTT.

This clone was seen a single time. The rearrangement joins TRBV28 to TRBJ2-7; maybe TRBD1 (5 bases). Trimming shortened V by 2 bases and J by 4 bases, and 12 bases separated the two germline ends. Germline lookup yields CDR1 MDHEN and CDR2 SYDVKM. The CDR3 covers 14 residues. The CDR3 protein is CASSLRLDIYEQYF. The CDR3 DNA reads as TGTGCCAGCAGTTTAAGGCTGGACATTTACGAGCAGTACTTC. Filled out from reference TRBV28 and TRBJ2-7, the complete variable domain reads DVKVTQSSRYLVKRTGEKVFLECVQDMDHENMFWYRQDPGLGLRLIYFSYDVKMKEKGDIPEGYSVSREKKERFSLILESASTNQTSMYLCASSLRLDIYEQYFGPGTRLTVT.

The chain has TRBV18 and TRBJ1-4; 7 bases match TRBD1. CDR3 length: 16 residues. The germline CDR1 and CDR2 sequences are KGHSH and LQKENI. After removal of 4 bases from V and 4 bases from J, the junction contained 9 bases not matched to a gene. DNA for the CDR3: TGTGCCAGCTCACGGAAACAGGGGTCCTATAATGAAAAACTGTTTTTT. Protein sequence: CASSRKQGSYNEKLFF.

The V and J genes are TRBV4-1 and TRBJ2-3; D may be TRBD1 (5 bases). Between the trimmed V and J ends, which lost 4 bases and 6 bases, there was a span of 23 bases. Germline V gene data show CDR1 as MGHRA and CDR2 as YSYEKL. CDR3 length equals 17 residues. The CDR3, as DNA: TGCGCCAGCAGCCGAGACCCCACCGAACCTTCAGGGGATACGCAGTATTTT. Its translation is CASSRDPTEPSGDTQYF.

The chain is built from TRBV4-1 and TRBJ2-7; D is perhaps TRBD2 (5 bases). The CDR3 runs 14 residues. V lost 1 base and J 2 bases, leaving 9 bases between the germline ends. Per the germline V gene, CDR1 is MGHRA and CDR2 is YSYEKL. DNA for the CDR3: TGCGCCAGCAGCCAAGGACCGCGGGCCTACGAGCAGTACTTC. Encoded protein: CASSQGPRAYEQYF.